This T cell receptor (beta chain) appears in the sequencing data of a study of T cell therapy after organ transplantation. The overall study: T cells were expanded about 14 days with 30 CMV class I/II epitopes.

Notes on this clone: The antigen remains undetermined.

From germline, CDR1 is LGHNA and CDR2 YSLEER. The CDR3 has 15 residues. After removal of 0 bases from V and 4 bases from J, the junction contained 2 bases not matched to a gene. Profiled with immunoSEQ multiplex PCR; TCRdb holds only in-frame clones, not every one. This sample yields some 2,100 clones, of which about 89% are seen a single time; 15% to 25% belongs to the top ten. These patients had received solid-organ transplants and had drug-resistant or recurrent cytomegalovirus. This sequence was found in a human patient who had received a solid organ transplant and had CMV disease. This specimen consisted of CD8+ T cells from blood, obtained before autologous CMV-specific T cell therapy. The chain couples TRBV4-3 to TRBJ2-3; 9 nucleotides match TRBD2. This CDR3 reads CASSQERGGADTQYF. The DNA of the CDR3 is TGCGCCAGCAGCCAAGAGCGGGGGGGCGCAGATACGCAGTATTTT.